This T cell receptor beta chain was observed in a study of cytomegalovirus exposure and HLA in healthy donors (TCRdb year 2017). With respect to the entire study: A later analysis indicated that the 90 to 150 validation repertoires were generated on the platform also employed for the 700 or so repertoires of the first cohort. The study combined high-throughput TCR immunosequencing, statistical association of individual TCRs with disease status, and machine learning to predict cytomegalovirus infection status. The study aimed to test whether signatures of past pathogen exposure could be identified by cataloging public T cell receptors. In addition to the first cohort of 650 to 750 subjects, a separate validation cohort of about 120 different subjects was used.

The donors were included in the validation cohort of roughly 130 subjects, a group kept apart from the roughly 680-subject first cohort. This clone was found once. The antigen this receptor binds is unknown. One base away there is no much larger clone; base qualities are not given. Inclusive of the bounding cysteine and phenylalanine, the CDR3 is 18 residues long. Only the CDR3 part of the read is kept: 54 bases, read in frame from the first base. V is reduced by 2 bases and J by 3 bases, leaving a spacing of 22 bases between them. Per the germline V gene (reference sequence), PRHDT is the CDR1 and FYEKMQ is the CDR2. The research as a whole found: According to the authors, the approach could potentially be generalized to other disease states and immunological phenotypes. A total of some 180 TCR beta chains were listed by the study as associated with cytomegalovirus. In both the original and validation cohorts, the classifier was reported to diagnose cytomegalovirus status with high specificity and sensitivity. Subsequent analysis determined that TCRs grouped into clusters in the first cohort also showed a tendency toward co-occurrence across the roughly 120 validation repertoires, and 90% to 95% of cluster scores exceeded 0. In vitro tests confirmed that a few of the cytomegalovirus-associated TCR beta chains recognize cytomegalovirus antigens. All 110 or so repertoires were used to score co-occurrence in the validation cohort in a later analysis, because that analysis had no HLA typing for the cohort. Across donors, most TCR sequences were observed very rarely, whereas some public TCRs were present in many individuals.

The library was built by means of the immunoSEQ multiplex PCR assay. The authors processed their data as follows. A statistical classification framework was developed to diagnose cytomegalovirus status using the catalog of TCR beta chain sequences. The table comes from immuneACCESS by way of TCRdb, which keeps in-frame sequences with V and J called. Part of the clones is missing from these tables; in studies checked, under half for an unresolved V gene and the rest for unknown reasons. Clone size and the V and J calls come from that table; the DNA yielded D and trimming. The sample has under 350,000 clones on record, about 86% of them singletons. Approximately 1% of the sample goes to the ten largest clones.

Sequencing input: PBMCs. Recombination linked TRBV13 to TRBJ1-2; the D gene assignment is ambiguous. The clonotype originates from a woman aged 18-29 years in good health and CMV-seronegative. The CDR3 region has the sequence CASSLPTTSAPRDYGYTF. The DNA sequence is given as TGTGCCAGCAGCTTACCTACTACCTCAGCCCCTCGAGACTATGGCTACACCTTC.